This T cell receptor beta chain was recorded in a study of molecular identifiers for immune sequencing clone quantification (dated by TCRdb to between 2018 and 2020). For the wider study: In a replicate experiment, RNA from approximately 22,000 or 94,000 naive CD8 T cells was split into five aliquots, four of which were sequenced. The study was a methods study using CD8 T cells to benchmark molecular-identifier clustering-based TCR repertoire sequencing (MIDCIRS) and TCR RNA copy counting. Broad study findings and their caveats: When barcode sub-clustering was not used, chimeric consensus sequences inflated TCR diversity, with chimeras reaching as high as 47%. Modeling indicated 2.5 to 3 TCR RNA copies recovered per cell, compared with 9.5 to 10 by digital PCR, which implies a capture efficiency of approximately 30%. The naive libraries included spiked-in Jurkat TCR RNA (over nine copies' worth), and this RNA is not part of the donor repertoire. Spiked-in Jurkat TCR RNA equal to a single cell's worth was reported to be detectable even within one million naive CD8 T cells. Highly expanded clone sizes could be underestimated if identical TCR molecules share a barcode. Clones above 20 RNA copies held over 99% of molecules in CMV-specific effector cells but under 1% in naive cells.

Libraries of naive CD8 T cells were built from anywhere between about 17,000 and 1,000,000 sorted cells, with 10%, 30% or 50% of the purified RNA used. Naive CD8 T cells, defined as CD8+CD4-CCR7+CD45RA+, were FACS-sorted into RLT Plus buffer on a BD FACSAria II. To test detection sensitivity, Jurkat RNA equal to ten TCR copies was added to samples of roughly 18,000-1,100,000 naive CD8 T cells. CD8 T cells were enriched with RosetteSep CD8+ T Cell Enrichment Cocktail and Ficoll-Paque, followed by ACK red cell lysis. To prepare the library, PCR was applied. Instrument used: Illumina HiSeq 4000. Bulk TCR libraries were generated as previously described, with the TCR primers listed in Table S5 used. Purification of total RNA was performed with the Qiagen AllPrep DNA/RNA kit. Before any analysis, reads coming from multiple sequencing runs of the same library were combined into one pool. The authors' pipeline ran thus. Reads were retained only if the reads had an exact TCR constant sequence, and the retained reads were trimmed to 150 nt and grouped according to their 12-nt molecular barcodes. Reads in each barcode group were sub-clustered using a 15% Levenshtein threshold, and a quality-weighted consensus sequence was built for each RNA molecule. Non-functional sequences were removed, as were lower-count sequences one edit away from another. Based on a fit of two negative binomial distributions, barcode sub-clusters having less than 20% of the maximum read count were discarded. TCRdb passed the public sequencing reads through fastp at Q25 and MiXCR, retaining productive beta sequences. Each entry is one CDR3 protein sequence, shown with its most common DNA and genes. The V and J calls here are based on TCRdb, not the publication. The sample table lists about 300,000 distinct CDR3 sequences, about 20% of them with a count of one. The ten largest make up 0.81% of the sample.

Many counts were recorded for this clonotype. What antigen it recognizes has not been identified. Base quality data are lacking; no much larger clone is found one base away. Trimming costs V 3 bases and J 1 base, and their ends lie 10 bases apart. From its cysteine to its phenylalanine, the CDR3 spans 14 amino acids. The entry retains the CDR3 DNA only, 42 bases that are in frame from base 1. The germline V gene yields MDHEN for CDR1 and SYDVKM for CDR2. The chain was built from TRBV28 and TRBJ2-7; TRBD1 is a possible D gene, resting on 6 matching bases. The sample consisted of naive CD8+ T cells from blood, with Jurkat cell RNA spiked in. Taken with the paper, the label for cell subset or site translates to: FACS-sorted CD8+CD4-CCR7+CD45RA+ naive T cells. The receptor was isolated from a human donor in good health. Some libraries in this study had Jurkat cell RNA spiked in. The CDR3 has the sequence CASSFSTGSYEQYF. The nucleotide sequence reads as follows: TGTGCCAGCAGTTTTTCGACAGGATCCTACGAGCAGTACTTC.